The TCR beta chain under discussion was sequenced for a study of blood T cell repertoires in COVID-19. Germline assignment: CDR1 SGHRS and CDR2 YFSETQ. V lost 5 bases to trimming and J lost 0 bases, with 15 bases between them. CDR3 length equals 15 residues. Assay: immunoSEQ multiplex PCR; the TCRdb copy retains only in-frame clones and omits some. Found here are 300,000 or so clones, just over 85% of them singletons; the top ten hold approximately 4.4%. J is TRBJ2-7 and V is TRBV5-1; tentatively, D is TRBD2 (6 bases). The clonotype comes from a woman in her thirties or forties with acute COVID-19. Sequencing was carried out using PBMCs or T cells enriched from blood (not recorded which). Written as DNA, the CDR3 is TGCGCCAGCAGTCGTTTTACCGGGAGCTCCTACGAGCAGTACTTC. Its translation: CASSRFTGSSYEQYF.